This T cell receptor (beta chain) was captured in a study of glioma-infiltrating T cells. Findings and caveats of the study: Non-neoplastic patients had below-expected tissue-blood divergence, while all gliomas exceeded expectation. Only very few CDR3 sequences appeared in both tissue and blood.

TCR alpha and beta CDR3 regions were amplified from RNA using iRepertoire nested multiplex PCR. Tissue mRNA or PBMC total RNA, about 90-400 ng, went into one-step reverse transcription and amplification. TCRdb re-derived calls from the multiplex PCR reads in MiXCR, one entry per CDR3 protein. The sample shows 16,000 or so distinct CDR3 sequences, more than 45% of them seen only once. In the case of this clonotype: Its matching antigen is unknown.

CDR3 length equals 13 residues. Germline CDR1 and CDR2: SEHNR and FQNEAQ (reference sequence). Trimming stripped 1 base from V and 8 bases from J, with 11 bases between. The TCR was taken from a human donor with low-grade glioma or glioblastoma, undergoing nonglioma brain surgery, or in good health (not recorded which). The chain employs TRBV7-9 and TRBJ1-2; D perhaps matches TRBD1 (6 bases). Sequenced: glioma tissue, nonneoplastic brain tissue, or PBMCs (not recorded which). CDR3 bases: TGTGCCAGCAGCTTAGAAAGGGGGAGCGGCTACACCTTC. This sequence encodes CASSLERGSGYTF.